This passage covers 9 T cell receptor beta chains from one sample sequenced in a study of blood T cell repertoires in COVID-19. Profiled with immunoSEQ multiplex PCR; TCRdb holds only in-frame clones, not every one. The data contain tens of thousands of clones, approximately 90% of them seen just once; the ten biggest clones take up 3.2%. The sequenced material came from peripheral blood. These receptors all come from a man aged 50-59 years with active COVID-19.

The chain combines TRBV7-3 with TRBJ2-1, with 8 nucleotides matching TRBD2. The CDR3 spans 15 residues. With V trimmed by 3 bases and J by 4 bases, 5 bases remained unmatched. Germline-derived CDR1 and CDR2 are SGHTA and FQGTGA. CDR3: CASSFLAGTYNEQFF. The CDR3 bases are TGTGCCAGCAGCTTTCTAGCGGGCACTTACAATGAGCAGTTCTTC.

The chain couples TRBV4-3 to TRBJ1-2, with a possible D match to TRBD1 (5 bases). Germline V gene sequence: CDR1 LGHNA, CDR2 YSLEER. With 0 bases removed from V and 0 bases from J, the gap between germline ends came to 8 bases. CDR3 size: 15 residues. CDR3 DNA sequence: TGCGCCAGCAGCCAAGAGGGCAGGGCTAACTATGGCTACACCTTC. It yields the protein CASSQEGRANYGYTF.

This chain uses TRBV6-2 or TRBV6-3 with TRBJ2-1; 8 bases map to TRBD1. This CDR3 region has 18 residues. Trimming cost V 0 bases and J 2 bases; bases outside gene matches: 9. CDR1 is MNHEY, CDR2 SVGEGT, per germline. The CDR3 DNA reads as TGTGCCAGCAGTTACTCCAGCGGACAGGGAAGGACCTACAATGAGCAGTTCTTC. Translation gives CASSYSSGQGRTYNEQFF.

This clone was counted only a few times. CDR3 DNA sequence: TGTGCCAGCAGCCAAGGCTATCCAGATACGCAGTATTTT. Translated: CASSQGYPDTQYF. This rearrangement joins TRBV3-1 (or the pseudogene TRBV3-2) to TRBJ2-3; unclear D gene. Trimming shortened V by 1 base and J by 4 bases, and 6 bases separated the two germline ends. The CDR3 length is 13 residues. Germline V gives CDR1 LGHDT, CDR2 YNNKEL (reference sequence).

This chain uses TRBV4-1 with TRBJ2-5, with TRBD1 identical over 7 bases. J was trimmed by 4 bases and V by 3 bases; bases with no gene match: 8. The length of the CDR3 is 15 residues. Per the germline V gene, CDR1 is MGHRA and CDR2 is YSYEKL. The CDR3 DNA reads as TGCGCCAGCAGCCAGAGGGCAGGGGGAAGAGAGACCCAGTACTTC. It translates to CASSQRAGGRETQYF.

The CDR3 spells CATSASSTGGKAFF. DNA for the CDR3: TGTGCCACCAGTGCCAGCTCGACAGGGGGAAAAGCTTTCTTT. The chain is built from TRBV24-1 and TRBJ1-1, with TRBD1 matching 9 bases. Trimming took 5 bases from V and 9 from J; bases not matched to a gene: 9. Germline V gene sequence: CDR1 KGHDR, CDR2 SFDVKD. The CDR3 consists of 14 residues.

The chain recombines TRBV6-5 with TRBJ1-6; D gene unclear. Per germline, CDR1 MNHEY and CDR2 SVGAGI. The CDR3 runs 14 residues. The ends were cut back, 5 bases at V and 5 bases at J, with 10 bases in the middle. CDR3 DNA sequence: TGTGCCAGCAGTCGAAGCCCGAATAATTCACCCCTCCACTTT. The encoded protein is CASSRSPNNSPLHF.

This clone qualifies as medium-sized. V and J are TRBV7-6 and TRBJ1-2; D is uncertain. This CDR3 has 16 residues. The germline gives CDR1 SGHVS, CDR2 FNYEAQ. The germline V and J ends were trimmed by 1 base and 6 bases, with 18 bases remaining between them. The CDR3 nucleotides read TGTGCCAGCAGCTTAGGGGCAGACAACAATGATGATGGCTACACCTTC. Encoded protein: CASSLGADNNDDGYTF.

The chain has TRBV6-5 and TRBJ2-5; 10 nucleotides align to TRBD1. Germline V gene data show CDR1 as MNHEY and CDR2 as SVGAGI. The CDR3 extends over 14 amino acids. The V gene end was trimmed by 5 bases and the J gene end by 5 bases; junction bases not matched to a gene: 5. CDR3 sequence: CASSTTGGAETQYF. CDR3 coding DNA: TGTGCCAGCAGTACGACAGGGGGCGCGGAGACCCAGTACTTC.